This entry lists 27 T cell receptor beta chains sequenced from one sample in a study of OX40 agonist ivuxolimab in advanced cancers. Sequencing was performed with immunoSEQ multiplex PCR; in TCRdb, only in-frame clones are kept and a portion is missing. The repertoire holds about 18,000 clones, with over 70% as singletons. The sample was CD4+ or CD8+ T cells sorted from blood, taken in a trial of the OX40 agonist ivuxolimab. The source is an adult with an advanced solid tumor such as melanoma, head and neck, liver or kidney cancer.

This sequence joins TRBV4-1 and TRBJ2-3, with TRBD2 identical over 9 bases. V shed 1 base and J 4 bases; nucleotides not matched to a gene: 3. The CDR3 contains 15 residues. Looked up from germline, CDR1 is MGHRA and CDR2 is YSYEKL. The CDR3 here is CASSQASGTADTQYF. In DNA, the CDR3 is TGCGCCAGCAGCCAAGCTAGCGGGACTGCAGATACGCAGTATTTT.

V gene TRBV28 combines with J gene TRBJ2-3, with 7 bases fitting TRBD1. V was pared by 1 base and J by 2 bases, with 9 bases of the junction left unmatched. Germline values: CDR1 MDHEN, CDR2 SYDVKM. The CDR3 loop spans 17 amino acids. CDR3 region: CASSLLTTGMVTDTQYF. The CDR3 DNA sequence: TGTGCCAGCAGTTTATTAACGACAGGGATGGTCACAGATACGCAGTATTTT. Drawing the rest from reference TRBV28 and TRBJ2-3, the complete variable domain is DVKVTQSSRYLVKRTGEKVFLECVQDMDHENMFWYRQDPGLGLRLIYFSYDVKMKEKGDIPEGYSVSREKKERFSLILESASTNQTSMYLCASSLLTTGMVTDTQYFGPGTRLTVL.

The V call is TRBV4-1, the J call TRBJ2-5; 8 nucleotides match TRBD1. The end of the DNA aligns better with TRBJ2-7, so the J call may be wrong. The CDR3 is 16 residues long. From germline, CDR1 is MGHRA and CDR2 YSYEKL. The CDR3 bases are TGCGCCAGCAGCCCTCTCGGGACAGGATTAACCTACGAGCAGTACTTC. This codes for CASSPLGTGLTYEQYF.

This clone was detected only a few times. This rearrangement joins TRBV9 to TRBJ1-2, with D hard to call. The ends were cut back, 3 bases at V and 8 bases at J, with 14 bases in the middle. CDR1 and CDR2 (germline): SGDLS, YYNGEE. There are 13 residues in the CDR3. Here the CDR3 DNA reads TGTGCCAGCAGCGAGAACCCAGTCCGAGGCTACACCTTC. It specifies CASSENPVRGYTF.

V and J are TRBV9 and TRBJ2-7; D is possibly TRBD2 (5 bases). V was cut by 0 bases and J by 1 base, with 8 bases left in between. Germline CDR1 is SGDLS and CDR2 is YYNGEE. The CDR3 contains 14 residues. The CDR3, as DNA: TGTGCCAGCAGCGTAGTTCCGGGATCCTACGAGCAGTACTTC. Protein product: CASSVVPGSYEQYF.

The rearrangement uses TRBV6-5 and TRBJ2-7; D is uncertain. The length of the CDR3 is 14 residues. The germline V and J ends were trimmed by 2 bases and 0 bases, with 8 bases remaining between them. CDR1 and CDR2 (germline): MNHEY, SVGAGI. The DNA of the CDR3 is TGTGCCAGCAGTTACGCGAGGCCCTCCTACGAGCAGTACTTC. This translates into CASSYARPSYEQYF.

The chain has TRBV10-2 and TRBJ1-1; D is perhaps TRBD1 (6 bases). The length of the CDR3 is 14 residues. CDR1 is WSHSY, CDR2 SAAADI, per germline. The germline V and J ends were trimmed by 6 bases and 0 bases, with 11 bases remaining between them. CDR3: CASRQGYMNTEAFF. The CDR3 DNA follows: TGCGCCAGCAGACAGGGCTACATGAACACTGAAGCTTTCTTT.

This clone occurred once. The rearrangement links TRBV4-1 to TRBJ1-5; the D gene is possibly TRBD1 (5 bases). Germline lookup yields CDR1 MGHRA and CDR2 YSYEKL. CDR3 size: 14 residues. Between the trimmed V and J ends, which lost 4 bases and 1 base, there was a span of 8 bases. CDR3 loop: CASSRGGSNQPQHF. The CDR3 DNA reads as TGCGCCAGCAGCCGGGGGGGAAGCAATCAGCCCCAGCATTTT.

The chain is built from TRBV10-3 and TRBJ2-5; 7 bases map to TRBD2. The CDR3 is 13 amino acids. Trimming cost V 6 bases and J 5 bases; bases outside gene matches: 6. Germline values: CDR1 ENHRY, CDR2 SYGVKD. This CDR3 reads CAISSTSLETQYF. The CDR3 DNA reads TGTGCCATCAGCTCGACTAGCTTGGAGACCCAGTACTTC.

The V gene is TRBV7-3, the J gene TRBJ2-1, with 8 bases matching TRBD2. This CDR3 region has 16 residues. The V and J ends lost 5 bases and 6 bases, in that order; junction bases with no gene match: 12. CDR1 and CDR2 from the germline V gene are SGHTA and FQGTGA. CDR3 residues: CASSPILAVPLNEQFF. CDR3 sequence (DNA): TGTGCCAGCAGCCCAATACTAGCGGTTCCTCTCAATGAGCAGTTCTTC.

The chain links TRBV28 to TRBJ2-7; D may be TRBD1 (5 bases). The V end was cut by 3 bases, the J end by 4 bases, with 13 bases between. The CDR3 is 14 residues long. The germline gives CDR1 MDHEN, CDR2 SYDVKM. DNA of the CDR3: TGTGCCAGCAGTTTTGCAGGGAACGGTTACGAGCAGTACTTC. Protein: CASSFAGNGYEQYF. The variable domain in full, with the rest retrieved from reference TRBV28 and TRBJ2-7, is DVKVTQSSRYLVKRTGEKVFLECVQDMDHENMFWYRQDPGLGLRLIYFSYDVKMKEKGDIPEGYSVSREKKERFSLILESASTNQTSMYLCASSFAGNGYEQYFGPGTRLTVT.

V is TRBV28 and J is TRBJ1-5; D ambiguous. Trimming removed 7 bases from V and 7 bases from J, with 17 bases in between. CDR3 length: 14 residues. Germline V lookup: CDR1 MDHEN, CDR2 SYDVKM. This CDR3 reads CASTDGPSPQPQHF. CDR3 DNA: TGTGCCAGCACAGACGGCCCGTCCCCCCAGCCCCAGCATTTT.

The sample holds a few counts of this clone. The chain joins TRBV7-9 to TRBJ2-7; 9 nucleotides line up with TRBD1. The CDR3 spans 15 residues. V shed 5 bases, J shed 1 base, and the junction held 6 bases outside the gene matches. Germline-derived CDR1 and CDR2 are SEHNR and FQNEAQ (reference sequence). The DNA for the CDR3 is TGTGCCAGCAGCGCCCCGGGACAGGGATCCTACGAGCAGTACTTC. Translated, it gives CASSAPGQGSYEQYF.

The chain employs TRBV13 and TRBJ2-3; 8 bases agree with TRBD2. The CDR3 runs to 17 residues. With 0 bases clipped from V and 2 bases from J, the junction kept 7 bases outside the gene matches. Germline CDR1 is PRHDT and CDR2 is FYEKMQ (reference sequence). The CDR3 is CASSLGGGRPSTDTQYF. The CDR3 bases are TGTGCCAGCAGCTTAGGCGGCGGGAGGCCTTCCACAGATACGCAGTATTTT.

V gene TRBV28 combines with J gene TRBJ2-7; D remains unclear. V shed 5 bases and J shed 3 bases, with 5 bases lying between them. This CDR3 has 11 amino acids. Germline V CDR1 and CDR2: MDHEN, SYDVKM. CDR3 coding DNA: TGTGCCAGCAGTCGGAACTACGAGCAGTACTTC. It yields the protein CASSRNYEQYF.

This rearrangement joins TRBV5-1 to TRBJ2-1; 9 bases are shared with TRBD2. Unmatched junction bases numbered 2, after V lost 2 bases and J lost 2 bases. The CDR3 spans 15 residues. In germline, CDR1 is SGHRS, CDR2 YFSETQ. In DNA form, the CDR3 reads TGCGCCAGCAGCTTTACTAGCGGGCCCTACAATGAGCAGTTCTTC. This codes for CASSFTSGPYNEQFF.

V and J are TRBV4-1 and TRBJ1-5, with D unclear. CDR1 is MGHRA and CDR2 is YSYEKL in the germline V gene. The ends were cut back, 3 bases at V and 0 bases at J, with 9 bases in the middle. The CDR3 has 15 residues. In nucleotides, the CDR3 is TGCGCCAGCAGCCATTCGGCGGATAGCAATCAGCCCCAGCATTTT. Protein product: CASSHSADSNQPQHF.

This rearrangement joins TRBV7-9 to TRBJ2-2; D tentatively fits TRBD1 or TRBD2 (5 bases each). V lost 6 bases to trimming and J lost 6 bases, with 11 bases between them. The CDR3 runs 13 residues. Germline CDR1 reads SEHNR; CDR2 reads FQNEAQ (reference sequence). The CDR3 coding sequence is TGTGCCAGCAGGCAGGGAGTTTCCGGGGAGCTGTTTTTT. This codes for CASRQGVSGELFF.

This clone was detected once. J is TRBJ2-3 and V is TRBV9; 10 bases agree with TRBD2. Per the germline V gene, CDR1 is SGDLS and CDR2 is YYNGEE. The CDR3 is 16 residues long. V trimming: 0 bases; J trimming: 4 bases; junction bases outside the gene matches: 5. The CDR3, as DNA: TGTGCCAGCAGCGTAGATCCTAGCGGGAGCGCAGATACGCAGTATTTT. Its protein product is CASSVDPSGSADTQYF.

The chain has TRBV5-1 and TRBJ2-7, with 7 bases matching TRBD2. Germline V gives CDR1 SGHRS, CDR2 YFSETQ. CDR3 length: 14 residues. The ends lost 1 base at V and 3 bases at J; junction bases unmatched: 4. For the CDR3, the DNA is TGCGCCAGCAGCTTGCCGGGAGGCGGCTACGAGCAGTACTTC. It codes for CASSLPGGGYEQYF. Looking up the rest from reference TRBV5-1 and TRBJ2-7 gives the full variable domain: KAGVTQTPRYLIKTRGQQVTLSCSPISGHRSVSWYQQTPGQGLQFLFEYFSETQRNKGNFPGRFSGRQFSNSRSEMNVSTLELGDSALYLCASSLPGGGYEQYFGPGTRLTVT.

This chain joins TRBV6-4 and TRBJ1-2; TRBD1 might be the D (6 bases). V dropped 4 bases and J dropped 1 base, with 13 bases sitting between them. The CDR3 totals 15 residues. Per germline, CDR1 MRHNA and CDR2 SNTAGT. CDR3 nucleotide sequence: TGTGCCAGCAGTGCCTCCGGACAGCATAACTATGGCTACACCTTC. Translation gives CASSASGQHNYGYTF.

V usage is TRBV19 and J usage is TRBJ2-3, with D possibly TRBD2 on 6 matching bases. The CDR3 has 14 amino acids. Germline CDR1 reads LNHDA; CDR2 reads SQIVND (reference sequence). Trimming stripped 5 bases from V and 1 base from J, with 10 bases between. The CDR3 DNA sequence: TGTGCCAGTAGTTGGGCGGGACGCACAGATACGCAGTATTTT. Protein: CASSWAGRTDTQYF.

This clone was counted a few times. The J gene is TRBJ1-2, the V gene TRBV6-6; possibly TRBD1 for D (5 bases). The V gene's germline CDR1 is MNHNY and CDR2 SVGAGI (reference sequence). This CDR3 is built from 13 residues. V was pared by 7 bases and J by 5 bases, with 14 bases between. The chain's CDR3 is CASTPGTVYGYTF. CDR3 DNA sequence: TGTGCCAGCACTCCCGGGACCGTGTATGGCTACACCTTC.

The V call is TRBV7-9, the J call TRBJ2-7; D might be TRBD1 (7 bases). The germline V and J ends were trimmed by 2 bases and 2 bases, with 10 bases remaining between them. Germline V gene lookup returns CDR1 SEHNR and CDR2 FQNEAQ (reference sequence). This CDR3 has 14 amino acids. In DNA, the CDR3 is TGTGCCAGCAGCTTACAGGGGGGCACCTACGAGCAGTACTTC. It encodes CASSLQGGTYEQYF.

The chain combines TRBV7-2 with TRBJ2-7, with 13 positions matching TRBD2. Trimming cost V 5 bases and J 4 bases; bases outside gene matches: 5. The germline CDR1 and CDR2 sequences are SGHTA and FQGNSA. The CDR3 is 15 amino acids. Here the CDR3 reads CASSATSGRIYEQYF. The CDR3 coding sequence is TGTGCCAGCAGCGCGACTAGCGGGAGGATTTACGAGCAGTACTTC.

This chain connects TRBV7-8 to TRBJ2-3; D may be TRBD1 (6 bases). The germline gives CDR1 SGHVS, CDR2 FQNEAQ. The CDR3 has 17 residues. The ends were cut back, 5 bases at V and 2 bases at J, with 20 bases in the middle. Here the CDR3 reads CASSHGKRTAYTDTQYF. In DNA form, the CDR3 reads TGTGCCAGCAGCCACGGCAAGAGGACAGCTTACACAGATACGCAGTATTTT.

This chain connects TRBV7-8 to TRBJ1-5; D remains ambiguous. The V gene's germline CDR1 is SGHVS and CDR2 FQNEAQ. Trimming cost V 0 bases and J 0 bases, with 15 bases left between them. The CDR3 has 18 residues. CDR3 sequence: CASSLAVVESYSNQPQHF. The CDR3, as DNA: TGTGCCAGCAGCTTAGCGGTGGTTGAGTCCTATAGCAATCAGCCCCAGCATTTT.